Presented here are 28 T cell receptor beta chains from one specimen sequenced in a study of control samples from healthy donors and cancer patients. The assay was immunoSEQ multiplex PCR, and TCRdb's table has in-frame clones only and misses some. The sample carries about 95,000 clones, approximately 93% recorded once. The specimen sequenced was blood. Receptor source: a woman under 40 in good health.

The CDR3 sequence: CAIHRGDGYGYTF. In DNA form, the CDR3 reads TGTGCCATTCATAGGGGGGACGGCTATGGCTACACCTTC. V usage is TRBV19 and J usage is TRBJ1-2, with D possibly TRBD1 on 6 matching bases. Germline-derived CDR1 and CDR2 are LNHDA and SQIVND (reference sequence). V lost 10 bases and J 4 bases, leaving 16 bases between the germline ends. The CDR3 length is 13 residues. The complete variable domain, with remaining parts taken from reference TRBV19 and TRBJ1-2, reads DGGITQSPKYLFRKEGQNVTLSCEQNLNHDAMYWYRQDPGQGLRLIYYSQIVNDFQKGDIAEGYSVSREKKESFPLTVTSAQKNPTAFYLCAIHRGDGYGYTFGSGTRLTVV.

This clone was picked up a small number of times. The V and J genes are TRBV4-1 and TRBJ2-5; 12 bases map to TRBD2. Germline V gene lookup returns CDR1 MGHRA and CDR2 YSYEKL. V lost 3 bases and J lost 7; bases outside the gene matches: 6. The CDR3 consists of 15 residues. This chain's CDR3 is CASSHLAGGKVTQYF. CDR3 DNA: TGCGCCAGCAGCCACCTAGCGGGGGGGAAGGTGACCCAGTACTTC.

V is TRBV7-7 and J is TRBJ2-7; 10 positions match TRBD2. This CDR3 spans 14 amino acids. V shed 5 bases, J shed 4 bases, and the junction held 5 bases outside the gene matches. Per the germline V gene, CDR1 is SSHAT and CDR2 is FNYEAQ (reference sequence). The CDR3 here is CASSPRTSGYEQYF. The CDR3 DNA is TGTGCCAGCAGCCCCCGGACTAGCGGATACGAGCAGTACTTC.

This clone was seen a single time. The chain combines TRBV27 with TRBJ1-4; D not resolved. V shed 6 bases and J shed 0 bases, with 11 bases lying between them. The CDR3 spans 15 residues. Germline CDR1 is MNHEY and CDR2 is SMNVEV (reference sequence). Written as DNA, the CDR3 is TGTGCCAGCAGCCCTACCCGCTCAACTAATGAAAAACTGTTTTTT. Amino acid sequence: CASSPTRSTNEKLFF.

The chain carries TRBV27 and TRBJ2-7; D not resolved. Germline assignment: CDR1 MNHEY and CDR2 SMNVEV (reference sequence). The CDR3 sequence is 13 residues long. Between the trimmed V and J ends, which lost 4 bases and 0 bases, there was a span of 7 bases. Here the CDR3 reads CASSYSPSYEQYF. The CDR3, as DNA: TGTGCCAGCAGTTATAGCCCCTCCTACGAGCAGTACTTC.

The rearrangement uses TRBV5-4 and TRBJ1-1; D gene uncertain. The ends were cut back, 0 bases at V and 6 bases at J, with 6 bases in the middle. This CDR3 contains 12 residues. Germline V gene data show CDR1 as SGHNT and CDR2 as YYREEE (reference sequence). The CDR3 loop reads CASSLADSEAFF. In nucleotides, the CDR3 is TGTGCCAGCAGCTTGGCCGACTCTGAAGCTTTCTTT.

In its sample, this clone was seen once. The J gene is TRBJ1-2, the V gene TRBV10-3; no firm D call. The germline gives CDR1 ENHRY, CDR2 SYGVKD. Trimming shortened V by 4 bases and J by 0 bases, and 9 bases separated the two germline ends. CDR3 length: 14 amino acids. Written as DNA, the CDR3 is TGTGCCATCAGTGCGGACGGATCTAACTATGGCTACACCTTC. Translated, it gives CAISADGSNYGYTF.

The chain employs TRBV3-1 (or the pseudogene TRBV3-2) and TRBJ1-1; D might be TRBD1 (6 bases). V lost 0 bases to trimming and J lost 8 bases, with 10 bases between them. Germline-derived CDR1 and CDR2 are LGHDT and YNNKEL (reference sequence). This CDR3 has 13 residues. The CDR3 is CASSQDLRGEAFF. CDR3 bases: TGTGCCAGCAGCCAAGATCTTAGGGGGGAAGCTTTCTTT.

The rearrangement links TRBV7-9 to TRBJ1-5; 7 bases are shared with TRBD1. Germline loops: CDR1 SEHNR, CDR2 FQNEAQ (reference sequence). The ends lost 0 bases at V and 6 bases at J; junction bases unmatched: 2. The CDR3 contains 14 residues. CDR3 bases: TGTGCCAGCAGCTTAGCAGGGGGCCCTCAGCCCCAGCATTTT. It yields the protein CASSLAGGPQPQHF.

This rearrangement joins TRBV5-1 to TRBJ1-1, with D tentatively TRBD1 (6 bases). V gave up 1 base and J gave up 1 base, with 14 bases separating them. This CDR3 is built from 16 residues. Germline V gives CDR1 SGHRS, CDR2 YFSETQ. The CDR3 sequence is CASSLLGGEGNTEAFF. Written as DNA, the CDR3 is TGCGCCAGCAGCTTGTTAGGGGGTGAAGGGAACACTGAAGCTTTCTTT.

The V gene is TRBV30, the J gene TRBJ1-5; D may be TRBD1 (6 bases). Between the trimmed V and J ends, which lost 5 bases and 1 base, there was a span of 9 bases. CDR3 length equals 13 residues. The V gene's germline CDR1 is GTSNPN and CDR2 SVGIG (reference sequence). In DNA form, the CDR3 reads TGTGCCTGGGGGGACACGAGCAATCAGCCCCAGCATTTT. This gives the protein CAWGDTSNQPQHF.

The chain uses TRBV10-2 and TRBJ2-5, with 8 bases matching TRBD2. The CDR3 consists of 17 residues. Germline CDR1 and CDR2: WSHSY and SAAADI. Trimming removed 5 bases from V and 2 bases from J; junction bases left unmatched: 13. CDR3 DNA sequence: TGCGCCAGCAGTAACCGGGGGCGAGGGACTAGACAAGAGACCCAGTACTTC. It specifies CASSNRGRGTRQETQYF.

This chain links TRBV5-4 with TRBJ2-3; TRBD1 is a possible D gene (7 bases). This CDR3 region has 16 residues. Per the germline V gene, CDR1 is SGHNT and CDR2 is YYREEE (reference sequence). Trimming took 1 base from V and 3 from J, leaving 15 bases between them. The CDR3 sequence: CASSLQGGAGTDTQYF. CDR3 DNA: TGTGCCAGCAGCTTGCAGGGGGGCGCAGGTACAGATACGCAGTATTTT.

The rearrangement joins TRBV6-5 to TRBJ1-5, with TRBD1 matching over 7 bases. Losses at the gene ends were 7 bases for V and 7 bases for J; bases not matched to a gene: 10. The CDR3 totals 14 residues. Germline V gene lookup returns CDR1 MNHEY and CDR2 SVGAGI. The CDR3 region has the DNA TGTGCCAGCACCCCAGGGGGTTCCGGGCAGCCCCAGCATTTT. Its translation is CASTPGGSGQPQHF.

This CDR3 is CASSIAGANYEQYF. CDR3 sequence (DNA): TGTGCCAGCAGCATAGCAGGGGCTAACTACGAGCAGTACTTC. This chain uses TRBV11-2 with TRBJ2-7; D may be TRBD1 (6 bases). The V gene lost 5 bases and the J gene lost 3 bases, with 14 bases spanning the gap. Germline CDR1 is SGHAT and CDR2 is FQNNGV. The CDR3 sequence is 14 residues long. Based on the CDR3 plus reference TRBV11-2 and TRBJ2-7, the full variable domain is EAGVAQSPRYKIIEKRQSVAFWCNPISGHATLYWYQQILGQGPKLLIQFQNNGVVDDSQLPKDRFSAERLKGVDSTLKIQPAKLEDSAVYLCASSIAGANYEQYFGPGTRLTVT.

V gene TRBV27 combines with J gene TRBJ1-1; 9 bases align to TRBD1. Germline CDR1 and CDR2: MNHEY and SMNVEV (reference sequence). Trimming removed 5 bases from V and 5 bases from J; junction bases left unmatched: 15. The CDR3 is 17 amino acids. The CDR3 coding sequence is TGTGCCAGCAGTCCGGACAGGGGCCCGGATCGTCGGACTGAAGCTTTCTTT. It encodes CASSPDRGPDRRTEAFF.

This clone was detected only a few times. V and J are TRBV4-1 and TRBJ1-6, with D perhaps matching TRBD1 (5 bases). Trimming pared 4 bases from V and 1 base from J, leaving 8 bases between. This CDR3 comprises 15 residues. Germline CDR1 and CDR2: MGHRA and YSYEKL. The DNA of the CDR3 is TGCGCCAGCAGCCCCGCAGGGTCCTATAATTCACCCCTCCACTTT. Protein sequence: CASSPAGSYNSPLHF.

J is TRBJ2-5 and V is TRBV28; D perhaps matches TRBD1 (6 bases). In germline, CDR1 is MDHEN, CDR2 SYDVKM. The CDR3 contains 16 residues. Trimming left V 2 bases short and J 5 bases short, with 18 bases between. This chain's CDR3 is CASSLLWGTGPETQYF. As DNA, the CDR3 is TGTGCCAGCAGTTTACTCTGGGGAACAGGGCCGGAGACCCAGTACTTC.

In nucleotides, the CDR3 is TGTGCCAGTACCCGGGACAGGGCGGGAAACACCATATATTTT. It yields the protein CASTRDRAGNTIYF. The genes are TRBV19 and TRBJ1-3, with 9 bases lining up with TRBD1. The junction had 5 bases not matched to a gene; V was cut back by 7 bases and J by 4 bases. Germline V gene data show CDR1 as LNHDA and CDR2 as SQIVND (reference sequence). The CDR3 is 14 residues long.

This clone was counted a single time. The chain carries TRBV3-1 (or the pseudogene TRBV3-2) and TRBJ1-6, with D unresolved. V shed 1 base and J shed 12 bases, with 10 bases lying between them. CDR1 is LGHDT, CDR2 YNNKEL, per germline (reference sequence). CDR3 length: 13 amino acids. CDR3 region: CASSQGDGGPLHF. The CDR3 bases are TGTGCCAGCAGCCAAGGAGACGGTGGACCCCTCCACTTT.

CDR3 in amino acids: CASSEETGELFF. The DNA for the CDR3 is TGTGCCAGCAGTGAGGAGACCGGGGAGCTGTTTTTT. The chain carries TRBV2 and TRBJ2-2; D is unclear. Trimming pared 3 bases from V and 5 bases from J, leaving 4 bases between. Per the germline V gene, CDR1 is SNHLY and CDR2 is FYNNEI. This CDR3 spans 12 amino acids.

This rearrangement joins TRBV5-1 to TRBJ2-2, with a possible D match to TRBD2 (5 bases). Germline V gene sequence: CDR1 SGHRS, CDR2 YFSETQ. This CDR3 is built from 16 residues. Trimming pared 1 base from V and 0 bases from J, leaving 10 bases between. CDR3 residues: CASSLQLGTNTGELFF. The CDR3 region has the DNA TGCGCCAGCAGCTTGCAACTAGGAACGAACACCGGGGAGCTGTTTTTT.

The chain recombines TRBV28 with TRBJ1-5; no clear D. From germline, CDR1 is MDHEN and CDR2 SYDVKM. Trimming took off 8 bases at V and 0 bases at J, with 14 bases between the two ends. The CDR3 length is 15 residues. The CDR3 region has the DNA TGTGCCAGCGGGATACGGACGGATAGCAATCAGCCCCAGCATTTT. Amino acid sequence: CASGIRTDSNQPQHF.

CDR3 in DNA: TGTGCCAGCAGCTTGTATCCTTTCGTTAGGGAGCACACCGGGGAGCTGTTTTTT. It is translated as CASSLYPFVREHTGELFF. V and J are TRBV7-9 and TRBJ2-2; tentative D call: TRBD2 (5 bases). V lost 3 bases to trimming and J lost 3 bases, with 20 bases between them. Germline-derived CDR1 and CDR2 are SEHNR and FQNEAQ (reference sequence). There are 18 residues in the CDR3.

The V and J genes are TRBV5-1 and TRBJ1-2; 7 nucleotides match TRBD1. The germline gives CDR1 SGHRS, CDR2 YFSETQ. The CDR3 extends over 13 amino acids. J lost 6 bases, V lost 3 bases, and 5 bases had no gene match. CDR3 protein: CASSSQGVDGYTF. The CDR3 region has the DNA TGCGCCAGCAGCTCCCAGGGGGTGGATGGCTACACCTTC.

The CDR3 DNA reads as TGCGCCAGCAGCCAAGGGGGCCCCAGCTCCTACAATGAGCAGTTCTTC. It specifies CASSQGGPSSYNEQFF. This sequence joins TRBV4-1 and TRBJ2-1, with D possibly matching TRBD1 (5 bases). The CDR3 extends over 16 amino acids. V lost 1 base, J lost 0 bases, and 10 bases lay in between. CDR1 and CDR2 (germline): MGHRA, YSYEKL.

The chain recombines TRBV7-3 with TRBJ2-5, with 9 nucleotides matching TRBD1. CDR3 size: 14 residues. The germline gives CDR1 SGHTA, CDR2 FQGTGA. J lost 5 bases, V lost 3 bases, and 4 bases had no gene match. CDR3 sequence: CASSFTGTGETQYF. The CDR3 DNA follows: TGTGCCAGCAGCTTCACCGGGACAGGGGAGACCCAGTACTTC.

This chain uses TRBV19 with TRBJ2-1, with TRBD2 matching over 10 bases. This CDR3 comprises 15 residues. Trimming took 5 bases from V and 8 from J; bases not matched to a gene: 9. Germline CDR1 and CDR2: LNHDA and SQIVND (reference sequence). The CDR3: CASSSGTSDIDEQFF. In nucleotides, the CDR3 is TGTGCCAGTAGTTCCGGGACTAGCGATATAGATGAGCAGTTCTTC.